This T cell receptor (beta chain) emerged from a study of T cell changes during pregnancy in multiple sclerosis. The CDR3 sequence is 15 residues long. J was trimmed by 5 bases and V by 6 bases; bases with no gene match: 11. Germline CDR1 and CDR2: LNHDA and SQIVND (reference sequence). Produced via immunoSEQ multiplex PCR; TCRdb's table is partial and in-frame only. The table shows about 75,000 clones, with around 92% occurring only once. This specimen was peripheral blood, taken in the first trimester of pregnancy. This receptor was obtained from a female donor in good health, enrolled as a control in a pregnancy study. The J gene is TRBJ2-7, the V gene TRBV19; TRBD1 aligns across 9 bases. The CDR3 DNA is TGTGCCAGTAGGAAATCGACAGGGGGGAAGGACGAGCAGTACTTC. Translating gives CASRKSTGGKDEQYF.